The 9 T cell receptor beta chains below come from one sample, sequenced in a study of metastatic and nonmetastatic thyroid tumors. Not a single patient had been given any form of treatment at any point before undergoing thyroid surgery. TCRdb re-clonotyped the PCR reads via MiXCR. The sample has tens of thousands of clones, about 18% seen once. The sample consisted of blood. The receptors here all came from a male donor with papillary thyroid cancer or a benign thyroid nodule (not recorded which). Some clones in this sample may be carry-over from other donors' samples.

This clone appeared many times. The J gene is TRBJ2-3, the V gene TRBV20-1; 9 nucleotides align to TRBD2. V dropped 5 bases and J dropped 6; count of bases not matched to a gene: 9. Germline V gene data show CDR1 as DFQATT and CDR2 as SNEGSKA (reference sequence). The CDR3 totals 14 residues. CDR3 nucleotide sequence: TGCAGTGCTGACGACCAGCGGGGGGCCGATACGCAGTATTTT. It yields the protein CSADDQRGADTQYF.

This clone was seen ten or more times. The CDR3 sequence is CAWSVGFGDWSTDTQYF. CDR3 bases: TGTGCCTGGAGTGTAGGTTTCGGGGATTGGAGCACAGATACGCAGTATTTT. The chain is built from TRBV30 and TRBJ2-3; TRBD2 is a possible D gene (5 bases). This CDR3 region has 17 residues. Trimming shortened V by 0 bases and J by 0 bases, and 16 bases separated the two germline ends. In germline, CDR1 is GTSNPN, CDR2 SVGIG (reference sequence).

Note on this clone: Compared with germline, one end of the junction differs, possibly owing to a read error. The gene calls are TRBV2 and TRBJ2-2; D possibly corresponds to TRBD2 (5 bases). This CDR3 region has 19 residues. CDR1 and CDR2 from the germline V gene are SNHLY and FYNNEI. The CDR3 nucleotides are TGTGCCATCAGTTACAATGCACTAACGGGGATTACGAACACCGGGGAGCTGTTTTTT. Translating gives CAISYNALTGITNTGELFF.

This clone was recorded at least ten times. This rearrangement joins TRBV3-1 to TRBJ2-2; a weak D match, TRBD1 (6 bases). Germline V gene data show CDR1 as LGHDT and CDR2 as YNNKEL (reference sequence). The CDR3 consists of 15 residues. The V end lost 0 bases, the J end lost 4 bases, and 9 bases lay between the germline ends. The CDR3, as DNA: TGTGCCAGCAGCCAAGAGGGGGCGGGCACCGGGGAGCTGTTTTTT. It codes for CASSQEGAGTGELFF. The variable domain in full, completed from reference TRBV3-1 and TRBJ2-2, reads DTAVSQTPKYLVTQMGNDKSIKCEQNLGHDTMYWYKQDSKKFLKIMFSYNNKELIINETVPNRFSPKSPDKAHLNLHINSLELGDSAVYFCASSQEGAGTGELFFGEGSRLTVL.

By share of the sample, this clone is medium-sized. The V call is TRBV19, the J call TRBJ2-1, with D perhaps matching TRBD2 (5 bases). There are 14 residues in the CDR3. V shed 0 bases and J shed 7 bases, with 10 bases lying between them. The V gene's germline CDR1 is LNHDA and CDR2 SQIVND (reference sequence). The CDR3 protein is CASSIDPSHNEQFF. CDR3 nucleotides: TGTGCCAGTAGTATAGACCCTAGCCATAATGAGCAGTTCTTC. The full variable domain, completed using reference TRBV19 and TRBJ2-1, is DGGITQSPKYLFRKEGQNVTLSCEQNLNHDAMYWYRQDPGQGLRLIYYSQIVNDFQKGDIAEGYSVSREKKESFPLTVTSAQKNPTAFYLCASSIDPSHNEQFFGPGTRLTVL.

Many counts were recorded for this clone. This chain uses TRBV7-6 with TRBJ2-7; TRBD2 might be the D (6 bases). V lost 7 bases to trimming and J lost 1 base, with 17 bases between them. The CDR3 length is 15 residues. Looked up from germline, CDR1 is SGHVS and CDR2 is FNYEAQ. The CDR3 spells CASTPGSGPSYEQYF. The CDR3 DNA follows: TGTGCCAGCACCCCTGGGAGCGGGCCTTCCTACGAGCAGTACTTC.

This clone has more than one count but fewer than ten. An end of the junction differs from the germline gene, which may be a read error. V gene TRBV10-1 combines with J gene TRBJ2-5; tentative D call: TRBD2 (5 bases). This CDR3 spans 15 amino acids. Germline loops: CDR1 WNHNN, CDR2 SYGVQD (reference sequence). The CDR3 spells CASSESRESLETQYF. The CDR3 bases are TGCGCTAGCAGTGAGTCGAGGGAGTCGCTGGAGACCCAGTACTTC.

This clone has ten or more counts. V and J are TRBV6-1 and TRBJ2-5, with 9 bases lining up with TRBD1. Germline CDR1 and CDR2: MNHNS and SASEGT. The CDR3 sequence is 15 residues long. Trimming at V came to 7 bases and at J to 2 bases, leaving 8 bases not matched to a gene. CDR3 sequence (DNA): TGTGCCAGCACCCGGGACAGGGATCGACAAGAGACCCAGTACTTC. It is translated as CASTRDRDRQETQYF.

This clone occurred many times. This CDR3 is also generated by other DNA sequences in the sample. The V call is TRBV5-4, the J call TRBJ2-1, with a weak D call TRBD1 (6 bases). This CDR3 has 15 amino acids. Germline values: CDR1 SGHNT, CDR2 YYREEE (reference sequence). V was trimmed by 2 bases and J by 9 bases, leaving 18 bases between them. This CDR3 is CASSLQGKGPGEQFF. The CDR3 bases are TGTGCCAGCAGCTTACAGGGAAAAGGGCCGGGTGAGCAGTTCTTC.